The subject of this entry is one T cell receptor beta chain. CDR3-region Arm-PCR and iRepertoire HTBI primers produced the TCR beta libraries. TCRdb passed the multiplex PCR reads through MiXCR, listing each CDR3 protein once. Of 500,000 or so distinct CDR3 sequences in the sample, 14% are singletons; the top ten hold roughly 18%. The source of the sample is a study of regulatory T cells in long-lasting Graves disease. Trimming took 6 bases from V and 0 from J, leaving 24 bases between them. The CDR3 has 19 residues. Time point of the sample: newly diagnosed GD, antithyroid drugs for less than 3 months. PBMC-derived RNA was used for the TCR library. The data were also submitted as part of a second study, on T cells in Graves' hyperthyroidism and ophthalmopathy.

This TCR derives from a woman between 45 and 60 years old with Graves disease. The sequenced sample was peripheral blood mononuclear cells (PBMCs), obtained at new diagnosis, from a patient treated with antithyroid drugs. The chain couples TRBV12-3 or TRBV12-4 to TRBJ1-5; D gene uncertain. CDR3 in amino acids: CASRPSRGSISRSNQPQHF. The CDR3 bases are TGTGCCAGCAGGCCCAGCCGGGGATCAATCTCCCGTAGCAATCAGCCCCAGCATTTT.